This T cell receptor (beta chain) came from a study of blood T cells in healthy people across ages. The CDR3 totals 15 residues. CDR1 and CDR2 from the germline V gene are SGHNT and YENEEA. Trimming removed 1 base from V and 2 bases from J, with 9 bases in between. A J-beta primer mix and a sample-barcoded 5' primer were used in a second PCR of about 7 to 12 cycles. TCRdb reprocessed the 5' RACE reads with MiXCR, giving one entry per CDR3 protein. The table records 1 million or so distinct CDR3 sequences, less than 25% of them present only once. This same sample was also taken into another study, of T cells of mothers and their children. As reported in that work: Mothers gave over 10 million TCR beta CDR3 reads each, and children several million each.

The genes are TRBV11-3 and TRBJ2-1; D gene uncertain. The sequenced sample was blood. This TCR came from a girl aged 2 to 9 in good health. CDR3 coding DNA: TGTGCCAGCAGCTTAGCGGCACTTACCTACAATGAGCAGTTCTTC. This codes for CASSLAALTYNEQFF.